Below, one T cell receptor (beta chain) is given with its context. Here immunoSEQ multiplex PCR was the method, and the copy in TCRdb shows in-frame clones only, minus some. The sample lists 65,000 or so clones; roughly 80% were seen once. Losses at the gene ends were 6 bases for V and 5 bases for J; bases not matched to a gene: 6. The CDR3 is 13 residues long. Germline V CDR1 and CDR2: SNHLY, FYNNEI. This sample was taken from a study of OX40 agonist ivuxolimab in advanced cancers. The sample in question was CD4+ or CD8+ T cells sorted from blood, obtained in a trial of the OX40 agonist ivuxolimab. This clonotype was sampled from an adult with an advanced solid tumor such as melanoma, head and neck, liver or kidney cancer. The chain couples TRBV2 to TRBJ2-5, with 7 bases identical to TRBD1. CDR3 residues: CASRSTGRETQYF. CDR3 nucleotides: TGTGCCAGCAGGTCGACAGGGCGGGAGACCCAGTACTTC.